This TCR beta chain was sequenced for a study of cytomegalovirus exposure and HLA in healthy donors. Vbeta (60) and Jbeta (13) primers were used in the PCR. Clones were sequenced by immunoSEQ multiplex PCR, and TCRdb holds only the in-frame ones, with some missing. The sample shows fewer than 130,000 clones, around two thirds of them seen only once. Trimming at V came to 5 bases and at J to 3 bases, leaving 4 bases not matched to a gene. The germline V gene has CDR1 SQVTM and CDR2 ANQGSEA. CDR3 size: 12 residues. Sequencing was performed on PBMCs. This clonotype originated in a man aged 30 to 39 in good health and CMV-seropositive. J is TRBJ2-7 and V is TRBV29-1; 7 bases map to TRBD2. The CDR3 DNA sequence: TGCAGCGTTCACGCTAGCGGCTACGAGCAGTACTTC. Amino acids: CSVHASGYEQYF.